The T cell receptor (beta chain) under discussion was sequenced for a study of human T cells and chemical hapten exposure. This clonotype was picked up a small number of times. TCRdb ran MiXCR on the RACE reads and lists one entry per CDR3 protein. The sample contains around 120,000 distinct CDR3 sequences, approximately 13% of which appear only once. Documented time point: pre-sensitization, week 0. The treatment here: therapeutic diphenylcyclopropenone sensitization with weekly scalp DPC. The sample here was whole blood, taken in connection with sensitization to the hapten diphenylcyclopropenone (DPC). This TCR was sampled from a young woman with alopecia areata. Some clones in this sample may be carry-over from other donors' samples.

CDR3 residues: CASSPETGTFSYEQYF. The CDR3 DNA reads as TGCGCCAGCAGCCCCGAAACCGGGACTTTCTCCTACGAGCAGTACTTC. The chain links TRBV4-1 to TRBJ2-7; possibly TRBD2 for D (6 bases). The CDR3 has 16 residues. V shed 4 bases and J shed 0 bases, with 16 bases lying between them. Germline V gene lookup returns CDR1 MGHRA and CDR2 YSYEKL.